The present T cell receptor (beta chain) was sequenced within a study of T cell responses to AZD1222 COVID-19 vaccine. Study-wide points: Close to half of all spike-specific TCRs reportedly target regions of the variants that are unmutated. Mapped onto spike, vaccine-associated CD4 TCRs spanned it and were dominant at 160-218 and 743-854.

Profiling relied on immunoSEQ multiplex PCR, and the TCRdb table lists in-frame clones only, not all of them. Of 100,000 or so clones in the sample, about 89% are singletons; the top ten hold approximately 15%. The CDR3 contains 14 residues. V dropped 1 base and J dropped 0 bases, with 7 bases sitting between them. Germline V gene lookup returns CDR1 SGHRS and CDR2 YFSETQ. About this clone: Its antigen is still unknown.

This specimen consisted of peripheral blood, obtained on day 0 of AZD1222 vaccination. The TCR originated in an adult in good health. The rearrangement links TRBV5-1 to TRBJ1-2; D uncertain. The DNA for the CDR3 is TGCGCCAGCAGCTTGTTTAGTTCTAACTATGGCTACACCTTC. Amino acid sequence: CASSLFSSNYGYTF.